The next 14 T cell receptor beta chains were all read from a single sample in a study of CD8 T cells in Susac syndrome. RNA was extracted with the RNeasy kit, and a quantity of roughly 0.5 to 1 ug was reverse transcribed using random hexamers. Each CDR3 protein is one row after TCRdb ran MiXCR on the immunoSEQ multiplex PCR reads. Counted here are about 140,000 distinct CDR3 sequences, 95% occurring once; the ten biggest clones make up approximately 0.13%. The sample consisted of CD4+ T cells from PBMCs. The receptors were gathered from a human donor with Susac syndrome.

V is TRBV29-1 and J is TRBJ1-1; tentative D call: TRBD1 (5 bases). CDR1 and CDR2 from the germline V gene are SQVTM and ANQGSEA. This CDR3 has 15 amino acids. Trimming left V 4 bases short and J 4 bases short, with 19 bases between. CDR3 sequence: CSVGGPGWDRTEAFF. In DNA, the CDR3 is TGCAGCGTTGGGGGACCAGGGTGGGATCGCACTGAAGCTTTCTTT.

The CDR3 is CSVPKGTGVYGYTF. In DNA form, the CDR3 reads TGCAGCGTCCCGAAGGGGACAGGCGTATATGGCTACACCTTC. The rearrangement uses TRBV29-1 and TRBJ1-2; 8 positions agree with TRBD1. Germline V gene data show CDR1 as SQVTM and CDR2 as ANQGSEA. V lost 6 bases to trimming and J lost 5 bases; unmatched junction nucleotides: 11. The CDR3 covers 14 residues.

In this sample, this clonotype turned up once. The chain recombines TRBV20-1 with TRBJ2-7, with unresolved D. This CDR3 contains 13 residues. Germline lookup yields CDR1 DFQATT and CDR2 SNEGSKA (reference sequence). The V end was cut by 0 bases, the J end by 4 bases, with 10 bases between. CDR3 sequence: CSARDGPPYEQYF. DNA of the CDR3: TGCAGTGCTAGAGACGGACCCCCGTACGAGCAGTACTTC.

The rearrangement uses TRBV20-1 and TRBJ2-2, with a tentative D call TRBD1 (6 bases). The CDR3 runs to 12 residues. V lost 6 bases and J lost 6, with 11 bases in between. Germline loops: CDR1 DFQATT, CDR2 SNEGSKA (reference sequence). Here the CDR3 reads CSANRDPGELFF. CDR3 DNA: TGCAGTGCCAACAGGGACCCCGGGGAGCTGTTTTTT.

This clonotype has only a few counts. The chain couples TRBV7-2 to TRBJ2-5, with D hard to call. The CDR3 consists of 12 residues. CDR1 and CDR2 (germline): SGHTA, FQGNSA. The V end was cut by 1 base, the J end by 5 bases, with 5 bases between. CDR3 residues: CASSLVGETQYF. The DNA for the CDR3 is TGTGCCAGCAGCTTAGTGGGGGAGACCCAGTACTTC.

The V gene is TRBV12-3 or TRBV12-4, the J gene TRBJ2-6; 9 bases align to TRBD1. V trimming: 3 bases; J trimming: 2 bases; junction bases outside the gene matches: 8. The CDR3 spans 18 residues. As DNA, the CDR3 is TGTGCCAGCAGTTTTACCAGGGACAGGGTAGCTGGGGCCAACGTCCTGACTTTC. Translated, it gives CASSFTRDRVAGANVLTF.

The chain employs TRBV6-2 or TRBV6-3 and TRBJ1-2; D gene uncertain. Germline V lookup: CDR1 MNHEY, CDR2 SVGEGT. Between the trimmed V and J ends, which lost 2 bases and 2 bases, there was a span of 6 bases. The CDR3 has 13 amino acids. The CDR3, as DNA: TGTGCCAGCAGTTACGAACGGAACTATGGCTACACCTTC. This codes for CASSYERNYGYTF.

The J gene is TRBJ2-1, the V gene TRBV11-1; D gene unclear. The CDR3 is 11 amino acids. Looked up from germline, CDR1 is SGHAT and CDR2 is FQDESV (reference sequence). Deletions cut 6 bases from V and 10 bases from J, with 10 bases between. For the CDR3, the DNA is TGTGCCAGCAGGCAAGAAGGAGAGCAGTTCTTC. Amino acid sequence: CASRQEGEQFF.

J is TRBJ1-6 and V is TRBV9; no reliable D call. Trimming took 3 bases from V and 1 from J, leaving 11 bases between them. The CDR3 consists of 16 residues. From germline, CDR1 is SGDLS and CDR2 YYNGEE. DNA for the CDR3: TGTGCCAGCAGCGCCGTGGAAAGGTCCTATAATTCACCCCTCCACTTT. This sequence encodes CASSAVERSYNSPLHF.

V gene TRBV30 combines with J gene TRBJ1-2; 9 bases map to TRBD1. Trimming at V came to 3 bases and at J to 3 bases, leaving 5 bases not matched to a gene. Germline loops: CDR1 GTSNPN, CDR2 SVGIG (reference sequence). The CDR3 is 14 amino acids. The CDR3 DNA reads as TGTGCCTGGAGAGACAGGGGGTTCCACTATGGCTACACCTTC. Residues: CAWRDRGFHYGYTF.

This clonotype occurred once. The chain links TRBV7-2 to TRBJ2-3; 10 positions agree with TRBD2. The junction had 1 base not matched to a gene; V was cut back by 3 bases and J by 4 bases. The CDR3 runs 14 residues. CDR1 is SGHTA and CDR2 is FQGNSA in the germline V gene. CDR3 nucleotide sequence: TGTGCCAGCAGCTTCCTAGCGGGAGCAGATACGCAGTATTTT. Its translation is CASSFLAGADTQYF.

This chain uses TRBV24-1 with TRBJ2-7, with D unclear. This CDR3 is built from 14 residues. Germline V lookup: CDR1 KGHDR, CDR2 SFDVKD. Trimming took off 3 bases at V and 2 bases at J, with 10 bases between the two ends. The CDR3 reads CATSDATKPYEQYF. DNA for the CDR3: TGTGCCACCAGTGATGCCACCAAACCCTACGAGCAGTACTTC.

The sample holds a few counts of this clonotype. This chain uses TRBV6-4 with TRBJ2-2; tentatively, D is TRBD2 (5 bases). The germline V gene encodes CDR1 MRHNA and CDR2 SNTAGT. Trimming pared 5 bases from V and 1 base from J, leaving 5 bases between. This CDR3 comprises 13 residues. CDR3 amino acids: CASSSGNTGELFF. The CDR3 DNA is TGTGCCAGCAGTAGCGGGAACACCGGGGAGCTGTTTTTT.

This clonotype has just one count. This rearrangement joins TRBV20-1 to TRBJ2-7, with a weak D call TRBD1 (5 bases). V lost 6 bases to trimming and J lost 4 bases, with 19 bases between them. CDR3 length equals 14 residues. Germline V gives CDR1 DFQATT, CDR2 SNEGSKA (reference sequence). CDR3 sequence (DNA): TGCAGTGCCCACAACCCTCTAGGGGTATACGAGCAGTACTTC. This translates into CSAHNPLGVYEQYF.